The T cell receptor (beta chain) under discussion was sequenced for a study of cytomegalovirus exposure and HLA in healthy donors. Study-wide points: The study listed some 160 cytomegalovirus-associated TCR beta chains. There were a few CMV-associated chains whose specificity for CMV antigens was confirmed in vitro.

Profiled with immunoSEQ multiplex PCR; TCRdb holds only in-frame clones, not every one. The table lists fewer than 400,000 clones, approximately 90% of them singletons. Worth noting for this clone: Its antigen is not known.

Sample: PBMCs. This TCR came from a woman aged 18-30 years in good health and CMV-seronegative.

In DNA, the CDR3 is TGTGCCAGCAGCTTAGGGCAGTTAAACGAGCAGTACTTC. It encodes CASSLGQLNEQYF. The rearrangement uses TRBV7-9 and TRBJ2-7; the D is unclear. The CDR3 spans 13 residues. Germline CDR1 SEHNR, CDR2 FQNEAQ (reference sequence). V lost 1 base and J lost 5, with 9 bases in between. Full variable domain (remainder filled in from reference TRBV7-9 and TRBJ2-7): DTGVSQNPRHKITKRGQNVTFRCDPISEHNRLYWYRQTLGQGPEFLTYFQNEAQLEKSRLLSDRFSAERPKGSFSTLEIQRTEQGDSAMYLCASSLGQLNEQYFGPGTRLTVT.